This T cell receptor beta chain stems from a study of T cell responses to AZD1222 COVID-19 vaccine. Broader study findings: Among those given AZD1222, only 6 or 7 were seropositive at baseline.

The CDR3 has 12 amino acids. The V gene's germline CDR1 is MNHEY and CDR2 SVGAGI. V was pared by 10 bases and J by 5 bases, with 9 bases between. For this clone: The antigen is unknown.

TCRdb's table, derived via immunoSEQ multiplex PCR, lists solely in-frame clones and lacks some. The repertoire consists of fewer than 85,000 clones, with roughly nine tenths occurring once and the leading ten covering approximately 30%. The gene calls are TRBV6-5 and TRBJ2-6, with D unclear. Material: peripheral blood, obtained on day 0 of AZD1222 vaccination. The source is an adult in good health. This chain's CDR3 is CATPRWANVLTF. The CDR3 DNA sequence: TGTGCCACCCCTCGCTGGGCCAACGTCCTGACTTTC.